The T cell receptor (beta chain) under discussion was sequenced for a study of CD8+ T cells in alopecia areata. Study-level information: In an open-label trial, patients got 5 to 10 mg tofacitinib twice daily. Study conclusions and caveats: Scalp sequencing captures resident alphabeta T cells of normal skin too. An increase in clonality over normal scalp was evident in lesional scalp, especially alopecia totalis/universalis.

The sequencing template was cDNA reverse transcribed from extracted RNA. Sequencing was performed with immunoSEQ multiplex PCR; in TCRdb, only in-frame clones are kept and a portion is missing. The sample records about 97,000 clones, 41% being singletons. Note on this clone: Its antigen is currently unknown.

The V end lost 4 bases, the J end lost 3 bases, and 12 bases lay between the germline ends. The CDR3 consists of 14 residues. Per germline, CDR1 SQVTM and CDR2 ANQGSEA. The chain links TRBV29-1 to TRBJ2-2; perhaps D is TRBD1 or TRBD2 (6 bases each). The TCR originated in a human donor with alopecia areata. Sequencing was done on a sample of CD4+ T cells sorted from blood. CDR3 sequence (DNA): TGCAGCGTTGCTCTGAGGGGGGACACCGGGGAGCTGTTTTTT. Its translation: CSVALRGDTGELFF.